Presented here are 24 T cell receptor beta chains from one specimen sequenced in a study of T cell changes during pregnancy in multiple sclerosis. Profiling relied on immunoSEQ multiplex PCR, and the TCRdb table lists in-frame clones only, not all of them. The sample shows 65,000 to 75,000 clones, around 91% of them seen only once. Sequencing was performed on peripheral blood, taken in the third trimester of pregnancy. These receptors were obtained from a female donor in good health, enrolled as a control in a pregnancy study.

The chain is built from TRBV5-1 and TRBJ2-3, with TRBD1 as a possible D gene (8 bases). Trimming pared 4 bases from V and 4 bases from J, leaving 16 bases between. The length of the CDR3 is 15 residues. Per germline, CDR1 SGHRS and CDR2 YFSETQ. The CDR3 region is CASSPWTGRADTQYF. In nucleotides, the CDR3 is TGCGCCAGCAGCCCCTGGACAGGGAGGGCAGATACGCAGTATTTT.

The gene calls are TRBV4-1 and TRBJ1-2; a weak D match, TRBD1 (6 bases). This CDR3 region has 16 residues. Per germline, CDR1 MGHRA and CDR2 YSYEKL. Trimming pared 2 bases from V and 1 base from J, leaving 14 bases between. For the CDR3, the DNA is TGCGCCAGCAGCCAACCCATAAAACAGGGTAACTATGGCTACACCTTC. This codes for CASSQPIKQGNYGYTF.

This clone was found once. This chain's CDR3 is CASSQILAGARMQYF. Here the CDR3 DNA reads TGTGCCAGCAGCCAAATACTAGCGGGGGCTAGGATGCAGTACTTC. The rearrangement joins TRBV14 to TRBJ2-7, with 11 bases lining up with TRBD2. V lost 2 bases, J lost 9 bases, and 9 bases stayed unmatched. The CDR3 spans 15 residues. Germline loops: CDR1 SGHDN, CDR2 FVKESK.

V usage is TRBV9 and J usage is TRBJ2-7; D uncertain. Germline CDR1 and CDR2: SGDLS and YYNGEE. Trimming took 0 bases from V and 4 from J, leaving 14 bases between them. This CDR3 comprises 15 residues. The CDR3 loop reads CASSVAVDSRYEQYF. Here the CDR3 DNA reads TGTGCCAGCAGCGTAGCCGTCGATAGCAGATACGAGCAGTACTTC.

The chain uses TRBV29-1 and TRBJ2-5, with a weak D call TRBD1 (5 bases). The better agreement between TRBJ2-7 and the DNA end casts doubt on the J call. The germline V gene encodes CDR1 SQVTM and CDR2 ANQGSEA. The CDR3 is made up of 12 amino acids. The CDR3 nucleotides are TGCAGCGTTCTACAAGGGGCCTACGAGCAGTACTTC. Encoded protein: CSVLQGAYEQYF.

This rearrangement joins TRBV29-1 to TRBJ1-1, with 7 bases that match TRBD1. Germline-derived CDR1 and CDR2 are SQVTM and ANQGSEA. After removal of 2 bases from V and 1 base from J, the junction contained 13 bases not matched to a gene. The CDR3 is made up of 17 amino acids. DNA of the CDR3: TGCAGCGTTGAATCAATCCCCGGCAGGGGGAGGAACACTGAAGCTTTCTTT. Its protein product is CSVESIPGRGRNTEAFF.

The gene calls are TRBV2 and TRBJ1-2, with 7 bases identical to TRBD1. The ends lost 5 bases at V and 8 bases at J; junction bases unmatched: 8. Per the germline V gene, CDR1 is SNHLY and CDR2 is FYNNEI. The CDR3 is 13 amino acids. The CDR3 protein is CASSPDRYSGYTF. The CDR3 DNA follows: TGTGCCAGCAGTCCGGACAGGTATAGCGGCTACACCTTC.

CDR3 sequence reads: CASSQDIAGGIGELFF. CDR3 coding DNA: TGCGCCAGCAGCCAAGATATAGCGGGGGGGATCGGGGAGCTGTTTTTT. This chain joins TRBV4-3 and TRBJ2-2, with 11 bases matching TRBD2. Germline CDR1 is LGHNA and CDR2 is YSLEER. CDR3 length equals 16 residues. The V gene end was trimmed by 0 bases and the J gene end by 7 bases; junction bases not matched to a gene: 4.

The chain uses TRBV6-5 and TRBJ1-5; maybe TRBD1 (6 bases). CDR3 length: 15 amino acids. V was clipped by 7 bases and J by 2 bases, with 15 bases between them. Germline V gives CDR1 MNHEY, CDR2 SVGAGI. This chain's CDR3 is CASKSQGLGNQPQHF. As DNA, the CDR3 is TGTGCCAGCAAGAGTCAGGGGCTGGGCAATCAGCCCCAGCATTTT.

This clone was observed a handful of times. The chain recombines TRBV5-4 with TRBJ1-6, with D possibly TRBD1 on 6 matching bases. V was pared by 5 bases and J by 4 bases, with 13 bases between. CDR3 size: 15 residues. Germline CDR1 and CDR2: SGHNT and YYREEE (reference sequence). The CDR3 DNA reads as TGTGCCAGCAGGCAAGGGGGGGTTTATAATTCACCCCTCCACTTT. It specifies CASRQGGVYNSPLHF.

This sequence joins TRBV11-1 and TRBJ1-1, with a tentative D call TRBD1 (5 bases). The germline gives CDR1 SGHAT, CDR2 FQDESV (reference sequence). This CDR3 has 14 residues. V was cut by 1 base and J by 5 bases, with 11 bases left in between. For the CDR3, the DNA is TGTGCCAGCAGCTTAGGGGGGGTTGGTACTGAAGCTTTCTTT. Translating gives CASSLGGVGTEAFF. Combining the CDR3 with reference TRBV11-1 and TRBJ1-1 gives the whole variable domain EAEVAQSPRYKITEKSQAVAFWCDPISGHATLYWYRQILGQGPELLVQFQDESVVDDSQLPKDRFSAERLKGVDSTLKIQPAELGDSAMYLCASSLGGVGTEAFFGQGTRLTVV.

The V call is TRBV4-3, the J call TRBJ1-1, with D possibly TRBD1 on 6 matching bases. The CDR3 extends over 15 amino acids. Germline CDR1 reads LGHNA; CDR2 reads YSLEER. Trimming pared 2 bases from V and 6 bases from J, leaving 16 bases between. The CDR3 protein is CASSQRQGRGAEAFF. In nucleotides, the CDR3 is TGCGCCAGCAGCCAAAGGCAGGGGAGGGGGGCTGAAGCTTTCTTT.

This chain links TRBV28 with TRBJ1-5, with TRBD1 as a possible D gene (5 bases). V was cut by 6 bases and J by 7 bases, with 13 bases left in between. This CDR3 has 13 amino acids. Germline assignment: CDR1 MDHEN and CDR2 SYDVKM. The CDR3 nucleotides read TGTGCCAGCAGCCAGTTGGGGGGGCAGCCCCAGCATTTT. Translating it yields CASSQLGGQPQHF.

The chain uses TRBV7-9 and TRBJ1-1; 9 bases are a match to TRBD1. CDR1 and CDR2 (germline): SEHNR, FQNEAQ (reference sequence). J lost 8 bases, V lost 2 bases, and 9 bases had no gene match. The length of the CDR3 is 15 residues. The CDR3 nucleotides read TGTGCCAGCAGCTTAAGTGGTCCGGACAGGGGCGAAGCTTTCTTT. Translating gives CASSLSGPDRGEAFF.

This clone is a singleton in its sample. Other DNA sequences in this sample translate to the same CDR3. This chain joins TRBV7-8 and TRBJ2-3; 7 nucleotides agree with TRBD2. CDR1 is SGHVS and CDR2 is FQNEAQ in the germline V gene. After removal of 0 bases from V and 0 bases from J, the junction contained 0 bases not matched to a gene. This CDR3 spans 15 amino acids. CDR3 region: CASSLAGGSTDTQYF. In DNA, the CDR3 is TGTGCCAGCAGCTTAGCGGGAGGGAGCACAGATACGCAGTATTTT.

This rearrangement joins TRBV4-3 to TRBJ2-5; perhaps TRBD2 as D (6 bases). Trimming removed 2 bases at V and 4 bases at J, with 17 bases between. The CDR3 contains 16 residues. Germline V gene data show CDR1 as LGHNA and CDR2 as YSLEER. CDR3 sequence: CASSQSTKGSGETQYF. The CDR3 nucleotides read TGCGCCAGCAGCCAATCCACCAAAGGTAGCGGAGAGACCCAGTACTTC.

The chain links TRBV6-5 to TRBJ1-2; unclear D gene. Trimming shortened V by 2 bases and J by 1 base, and 5 bases separated the two germline ends. CDR1 and CDR2 from the germline V gene are MNHEY and SVGAGI. There are 13 residues in the CDR3. CDR3 amino acids: CASSYGRNYGYTF. The CDR3 coding sequence is TGTGCCAGCAGTTACGGCCGTAACTATGGCTACACCTTC.

The chain has TRBV4-2 and TRBJ2-1; 10 bases align to TRBD2. The CDR3 is 17 residues long. V trimming: 0 bases; J trimming: 5 bases; junction bases outside the gene matches: 7. The germline V gene encodes CDR1 LGHNA and CDR2 YNFKEQ. CDR3 residues: CASSQENRLAGDNEQFF. The CDR3 region has the DNA TGTGCCAGCAGCCAAGAGAATCGGCTAGCGGGGGACAATGAGCAGTTCTTC.

The V and J genes are TRBV2 and TRBJ2-7, with TRBD1 as a possible D gene (6 bases). Deletions cut 5 bases from V and 6 bases from J, with 17 bases between. This CDR3 region has 14 residues. The V gene's germline CDR1 is SNHLY and CDR2 FYNNEI. CDR3 bases: TGTGCCAGCAGTATCTGGGGGCGGTCGCGCGAGCAGTACTTC. This translates into CASSIWGRSREQYF.

This chain uses TRBV27 with TRBJ1-5; D is perhaps TRBD1 (6 bases). This CDR3 is built from 23 residues. Germline lookup yields CDR1 MNHEY and CDR2 SMNVEV (reference sequence). V was pared by 5 bases and J by 1 base, with 36 bases between. This CDR3 is CASSRPLRTGRISTRWSNQPQHF. As DNA, the CDR3 is TGTGCCAGCAGTCGCCCATTACGAACAGGGAGAATCTCGACGAGGTGGAGCAATCAGCCCCAGCATTTT.

The chain combines TRBV7-9 with TRBJ2-5; a possible D gene is TRBD1 (5 bases). Trimming stripped 1 base from V and 0 bases from J, with 12 bases between. The CDR3 has 16 residues. The germline gives CDR1 SEHNR, CDR2 FQNEAQ (reference sequence). The CDR3 spells CASSLGGAFYQETQYF. The CDR3 DNA sequence: TGTGCCAGCAGCTTAGGTGGGGCATTCTACCAAGAGACCCAGTACTTC.

The chain uses TRBV6-5 and TRBJ1-1, with a weak D call TRBD1 (5 bases). Germline CDR1 reads MNHEY; CDR2 reads SVGAGI. The CDR3 loop spans 14 amino acids. V was clipped by 5 bases and J by 0 bases, with 10 bases between them. CDR3 sequence reads: CASSRGSVNTEAFF. The CDR3 nucleotides read TGTGCCAGCAGTAGGGGATCGGTGAACACTGAAGCTTTCTTT.

The chain couples TRBV12-5 to TRBJ2-5, with 8 positions matching TRBD1. V dropped 6 bases and J dropped 7; count of bases not matched to a gene: 16. The CDR3 length is 16 residues. Germline V gene data show CDR1 as LGHNT and CDR2 as FRNRAP. The CDR3 sequence: CASGLPGQARKGTQYF. In DNA, the CDR3 is TGTGCTAGTGGATTGCCGGGACAGGCCAGGAAAGGGACCCAGTACTTC.

V is TRBV4-3 and J is TRBJ2-3; 11 bases agree with TRBD1. The ends lost 3 bases at V and 4 bases at J; junction bases unmatched: 3. CDR3 length equals 15 residues. CDR1 LGHNA and CDR2 YSLEER come from the germline V gene. CDR3: CASSQDRGQADTQYF. Written as DNA, the CDR3 is TGCGCCAGCAGCCAGGACAGGGGGCAGGCAGATACGCAGTATTTT.